A selection of T cell receptor beta chains follows, all from one sample in a study of neoadjuvant anti-PD-1 for oral cavity cancer. Sequenced by immunoSEQ multiplex PCR; TCRdb stores in-frame clones only, minus some. This sample has about 42,000 clones, with 77% found just once. Sequences were derived from PBMCs, sampled after nivolumab (anti-PD-1) treatment. The receptors shown here come from a person aged 35 to 85 with oral cavity squamous cell carcinoma. Each CDR3 is given with its conserved first and last residue. The order of the fields is D gene, V gene, clone size, J gene, CDR3 DNA, CDR3 protein. D genes are given only for firm matches. Clone size is not always given. Where it is, it says once, few, many or a class for expanded clones.

d_gene: NA
v_gene: TRBV27
abundance: NA
j_gene: TRBJ1-1
CDR3nt: TGTGCCAGCAGTGCCTGGGGGGGCACTGAAGCTTTCTTT
CDR3aa: CASSAWGGTEAFF

d_gene: TRBD2
v_gene: TRBV30
abundance: NA
j_gene: TRBJ2-1
CDR3nt: TGTGCCCAGACTAGCGGGTACAATGAGCAGTTCTTC
CDR3aa: CAQTSGYNEQFF

d_gene: TRBD1
v_gene: TRBV19
abundance: NA
j_gene: TRBJ2-7
CDR3nt: TGTGCCAGTAGTACGAAGGCAGACAGGGGATCCTACGAGCAGTACTTC
CDR3aa: CASSTKADRGSYEQYF

d_gene: NA
v_gene: TRBV5-1
abundance: NA
j_gene: TRBJ1-2
CDR3nt: TGCGCCAGCAGCTTGGAGAGGCGAACCTATGGCTACACCTTC
CDR3aa: CASSLERRTYGYTF

d_gene: NA
v_gene: TRBV9
abundance: few
j_gene: TRBJ2-7
CDR3nt: TGTGCCAGCAGCCCCCGCGGCGACTACGAGCAGTACTTC
CDR3aa: CASSPRGDYEQYF

d_gene: NA
v_gene: TRBV7-2
abundance: NA
j_gene: TRBJ1-4
CDR3nt: TGTGCCAGCAGCTCATTCCTCAGGTCAACTAATGAAAAACTGTTTTTT
CDR3aa: CASSSFLRSTNEKLFF

d_gene: NA
v_gene: TRBV7-2
abundance: once
j_gene: TRBJ1-5
CDR3nt: TGTGCCAGCAGCGGACTACAAGGTTCGCCCCAGCATTTT
CDR3aa: CASSGLQGSPQHF

d_gene: NA
v_gene: TRBV5-6
abundance: NA
j_gene: TRBJ2-3
CDR3nt: TGTGCCAGCAGCTTTGGGTCAGATACGCAGTATTTT
CDR3aa: CASSFGSDTQYF

d_gene: TRBD1
v_gene: TRBV7-2
abundance: once
j_gene: TRBJ1-1
CDR3nt: TGTGCCAGCAGCATATCGACAGGGGCGGTTGAAGCTTTCTTT
CDR3aa: CASSISTGAVEAFF

d_gene: NA
v_gene: TRBV14
abundance: NA
j_gene: TRBJ2-7
CDR3nt: TGTGCCAGCAGCCACGCCTTCTACGAGCAGTACTTC
CDR3aa: CASSHAFYEQYF

d_gene: NA
v_gene: TRBV19
abundance: NA
j_gene: TRBJ2-3
CDR3nt: TGTGCCAGTAGTTTACTACGGGCAGATACGCAGTATTTT
CDR3aa: CASSLLRADTQYF

d_gene: TRBD2
v_gene: TRBV7-9
abundance: NA
j_gene: TRBJ2-1
CDR3nt: TGTGCCAGCAGCTTAGTTCGGGGGGGCAATGAGCAGTTCTTC
CDR3aa: CASSLVRGGNEQFF

d_gene: NA
v_gene: TRBV6-5
abundance: NA
j_gene: TRBJ2-1
CDR3nt: TGTGCCAGCAGTCCCCACGGGAGCTACAATGAGCAGTTCTTC
CDR3aa: CASSPHGSYNEQFF

d_gene: NA
v_gene: TRBV7-2
abundance: NA
j_gene: TRBJ2-7
CDR3nt: TGTGCCAGCAGCTCCCTGGGGGGTCTGGGCTCCGAGCAGTACTTC
CDR3aa: CASSSLGGLGSEQYF

d_gene: NA
v_gene: TRBV18
abundance: NA
j_gene: TRBJ1-2
CDR3nt: TGTGCCAGCTCACGTGAGGGGGGCGGCTATGGCTACACCTTC
CDR3aa: CASSREGGGYGYTF

d_gene: NA
v_gene: TRBV2
abundance: few
j_gene: TRBJ1-6
CDR3nt: TGTGCCAGCAGAGAGCAGGGGAATAATTCACCCCTCCACTTT
CDR3aa: CASREQGNNSPLHF

d_gene: TRBD1
v_gene: TRBV6-6
abundance: NA
j_gene: TRBJ1-4
CDR3nt: TGTGCCAGCTTAAACAGGGGCAAGGAAAAACTGTTTTTT
CDR3aa: CASLNRGKEKLFF

d_gene: TRBD1
v_gene: TRBV5-1
abundance: NA
j_gene: TRBJ1-6
CDR3nt: TGCGCCAGCAGCCGATGGACAGGGGAATTGTCACCCCTCCACTTT
CDR3aa: CASSRWTGELSPLHF

d_gene: NA
v_gene: TRBV5-1
abundance: NA
j_gene: TRBJ2-1
CDR3nt: TGCGCCAGCAGCTTGGCCCGGAGCCCCGAGGGAGACAATGAGCAGTTCTTC
CDR3aa: CASSLARSPEGDNEQFF

d_gene: NA
v_gene: TRBV11-3
abundance: NA
j_gene: TRBJ2-7
CDR3nt: TGTGCCAGCAGCCTGGGAGGAAGGGACTACGAGCAGTACTTC
CDR3aa: CASSLGGRDYEQYF

d_gene: TRBD1
v_gene: TRBV19
abundance: NA
j_gene: TRBJ1-1
CDR3nt: TGTGCCATCAGGGACCTGGGACAGGAAAACACTGAAGCTTTCTTT
CDR3aa: CAIRDLGQENTEAFF

d_gene: NA
v_gene: TRBV29-1
abundance: once
j_gene: TRBJ2-3
CDR3nt: TGCAGCGTTGACCCACAAGCTAATACAGATACGCAGTATTTT
CDR3aa: CSVDPQANTDTQYF

d_gene: TRBD1
v_gene: TRBV5-1
abundance: NA
j_gene: TRBJ2-3
CDR3nt: TGCGCCAGCAGCTTAGACAGGGAGAGCACAGATACGCAGTATTTT
CDR3aa: CASSLDRESTDTQYF

d_gene: NA
v_gene: TRBV6-6
abundance: NA
j_gene: TRBJ1-6
CDR3nt: TGTGCCAGCAGTTGGGGACCGCGGAATTCACCCCTCCACTTT
CDR3aa: CASSWGPRNSPLHF

d_gene: TRBD1
v_gene: TRBV5-1
abundance: once
j_gene: TRBJ2-4
CDR3nt: TGCGCCAGCAGCCCCGGGACAGGGGTGGACATTCAGTACTTC
CDR3aa: CASSPGTGVDIQYF

d_gene: TRBD1
v_gene: TRBV6-5
abundance: NA
j_gene: TRBJ2-7
CDR3nt: TGTGCCAGCAGTTACACGGGACAGGGGGCGCGTGGCGAGCAGTACTTC
CDR3aa: CASSYTGQGARGEQYF

d_gene: NA
v_gene: TRBV6-5
abundance: NA
j_gene: TRBJ2-1
CDR3nt: TGTGCCAGCAAATTCCCCCTCGCGGGTGAGCAGTTCTTC
CDR3aa: CASKFPLAGEQFF